These 12 T cell receptor beta chains originate from one sample sequenced in a study of post-analysis software for immune sequencing data. Findings and caveats of the study: There were five TRBV segments more frequent in patients than controls, and TRBV5-6, TRBV5-1 and TRBV20-1 were among them.

The TCR beta cDNA libraries carried unique molecular identifiers. TCRdb redid the calling of the PCR reads with MiXCR, one entry per CDR3 protein. The sample has fewer than 850,000 distinct CDR3 sequences; 25% to 30% are singletons. The antigens of these receptors remain unknown. Specimen: blood. These receptors were taken from a girl aged 10-17 years with multiple sclerosis.

The sample holds many counts of this clonotype. The gene calls are TRBV7-2 and TRBJ1-5; the D is unclear. V dropped 1 base and J dropped 1 base, with 8 bases sitting between them. The length of the CDR3 is 15 residues. Germline V gene sequence: CDR1 SGHTA, CDR2 FQGNSA. CDR3 loop: CASSLGRLSNQPQHF. CDR3 in DNA: TGTGCCAGCAGCTTAGGGCGGCTCAGCAATCAGCCCCAGCATTTT.

The J gene is TRBJ2-7, the V gene TRBV28; possibly TRBD2 for D (5 bases). From germline, CDR1 is MDHEN and CDR2 SYDVKM. V was cut by 4 bases and J by 0 bases, with 13 bases left in between. The CDR3 loop spans 15 amino acids. This CDR3 is CASSSPGKSSYEQYF. CDR3 bases: TGTGCCAGCAGTTCTCCGGGGAAAAGCTCCTACGAGCAGTACTTC. Full variable domain (missing parts from reference TRBV28 and TRBJ2-7): DVKVTQSSRYLVKRTGEKVFLECVQDMDHENMFWYRQDPGLGLRLIYFSYDVKMKEKGDIPEGYSVSREKKERFSLILESASTNQTSMYLCASSSPGKSSYEQYFGPGTRLTVT.

The genes are TRBV9 and TRBJ2-1; D possibly matches TRBD1 or TRBD2 (5 bases each). V was trimmed by 4 bases and J by 1 base, leaving 12 bases between them. Germline V gives CDR1 SGDLS, CDR2 YYNGEE. The CDR3 spans 15 residues. The CDR3 DNA reads as TGTGCCAGCAGCTGGGGGATGGGATCCTACAATGAGCAGTTCTTC. Translated, it gives CASSWGMGSYNEQFF. The complete variable domain, with remaining parts taken from reference TRBV9 and TRBJ2-1, reads DSGVTQTPKHLITATGQRVTLRCSPRSGDLSVYWYQQSLDQGLQFLIQYYNGEERAKGNILERFSAQQFPDLHSELNLSSLELGDSALYFCASSWGMGSYNEQFFGPGTRLTVL.

This clonotype was counted between two and nine times. The J gene is TRBJ2-7, the V gene TRBV5-6; 9 nucleotides align to TRBD1. Germline trimming cut 4 bases from V and 9 bases from J; bases unmatched to any gene: 5. This CDR3 is built from 12 residues. Germline V gene data show CDR1 as SGHDT and CDR2 as YYEEEE. This chain's CDR3 is CASSEDRGTQYF. CDR3 DNA sequence: TGTGCCAGCAGCGAAGACAGGGGGACGCAGTACTTC.

The chain links TRBV5-1 to TRBJ2-3; D not certain. The CDR3 length is 15 residues. Germline CDR1 is SGHRS and CDR2 is YFSETQ. V was trimmed by 7 bases and J by 0 bases, leaving 15 bases between them. The CDR3 here is CASSINGPSTDTQYF. The CDR3 DNA reads as TGCGCCAGCTCCATAAACGGACCTAGCACAGATACGCAGTATTTT.

This clonotype came up many times. The chain is built from TRBV6-5 and TRBJ2-4; D gene uncertain. The ends were cut back, 4 bases at V and 0 bases at J, with 7 bases in the middle. The germline V gene encodes CDR1 MNHEY and CDR2 SVGAGI. The CDR3 runs 14 residues. This CDR3 reads CASSSGQAKNIQYF. Written as DNA, the CDR3 is TGTGCCAGCAGTTCGGGTCAAGCCAAAAACATTCAGTACTTC.

The CDR3 sequence: CASRSASGYNEQYF. The CDR3 DNA follows: TGTGCCAGCCGGTCGGCTAGCGGTTACAATGAGCAGTACTTC. J is TRBJ2-7 and V is TRBV7-2; 7 bases agree with TRBD2. V lost 8 bases to trimming and J lost 7 bases; unmatched junction nucleotides: 14. From germline, CDR1 is SGHTA and CDR2 FQGNSA. The CDR3 has 14 amino acids.

J is TRBJ2-1 and V is TRBV15, with 10 nucleotides matching TRBD2. CDR3 length: 15 residues. V was pared by 0 bases and J by 9 bases, with 5 bases of the junction left unmatched. Looked up from germline, CDR1 is LNHNV and CDR2 is YYDKDF (reference sequence). The CDR3 region has the DNA TGTGCCACCAGCAGAGATCAACTAGCGGGGAGTGAGCAGTTCTTC. It encodes CATSRDQLAGSEQFF.

This chain joins TRBV4-1 and TRBJ1-1, with D unresolved. V was clipped by 3 bases and J by 7 bases, with 18 bases between them. Germline V gene data show CDR1 as MGHRA and CDR2 as YSYEKL. The length of the CDR3 is 15 residues. The CDR3 reads CASSHPGEVKGEAFF. CDR3 nucleotides: TGCGCCAGCAGCCACCCCGGGGAGGTTAAGGGTGAAGCTTTCTTT.

The chain is built from TRBV19 and TRBJ2-4; weak D call: TRBD1 (9 bases). The J call may be incorrect, as the DNA end agrees better with TRBJ2-7. CDR3 length: 15 amino acids. Looked up from germline, CDR1 is LNHDA and CDR2 is SQIVND (reference sequence). CDR3 protein: CASSAGGQGVYEQYF. The DNA for the CDR3 is TGTGCCAGTAGTGCGGGGGGACAGGGTGTCTACGAGCAGTACTTC.

This clonotype occurred a few times. The V call is TRBV4-2, the J call TRBJ2-1; perhaps TRBD1 as D (6 bases). V was pared by 2 bases and J by 2 bases, with 16 bases between. Germline V gene data show CDR1 as LGHNA and CDR2 as YNFKEQ. The CDR3 consists of 17 residues. The DNA for the CDR3 is TGTGCCAGCAGCCAACGGTGGACAGTGGGGACCTACAATGAGCAGTTCTTC. It yields the protein CASSQRWTVGTYNEQFF.

The J gene is TRBJ2-5, the V gene TRBV14; D remains ambiguous. V dropped 3 bases and J dropped 11 bases, with 16 bases sitting between them. This CDR3 spans 13 amino acids. Per germline, CDR1 SGHDN and CDR2 FVKESK. The CDR3 DNA follows: TGTGCCAGCAGCCACAACACTCTGGGTGAGCAGTACTTC. Its translation is CASSHNTLGEQYF.